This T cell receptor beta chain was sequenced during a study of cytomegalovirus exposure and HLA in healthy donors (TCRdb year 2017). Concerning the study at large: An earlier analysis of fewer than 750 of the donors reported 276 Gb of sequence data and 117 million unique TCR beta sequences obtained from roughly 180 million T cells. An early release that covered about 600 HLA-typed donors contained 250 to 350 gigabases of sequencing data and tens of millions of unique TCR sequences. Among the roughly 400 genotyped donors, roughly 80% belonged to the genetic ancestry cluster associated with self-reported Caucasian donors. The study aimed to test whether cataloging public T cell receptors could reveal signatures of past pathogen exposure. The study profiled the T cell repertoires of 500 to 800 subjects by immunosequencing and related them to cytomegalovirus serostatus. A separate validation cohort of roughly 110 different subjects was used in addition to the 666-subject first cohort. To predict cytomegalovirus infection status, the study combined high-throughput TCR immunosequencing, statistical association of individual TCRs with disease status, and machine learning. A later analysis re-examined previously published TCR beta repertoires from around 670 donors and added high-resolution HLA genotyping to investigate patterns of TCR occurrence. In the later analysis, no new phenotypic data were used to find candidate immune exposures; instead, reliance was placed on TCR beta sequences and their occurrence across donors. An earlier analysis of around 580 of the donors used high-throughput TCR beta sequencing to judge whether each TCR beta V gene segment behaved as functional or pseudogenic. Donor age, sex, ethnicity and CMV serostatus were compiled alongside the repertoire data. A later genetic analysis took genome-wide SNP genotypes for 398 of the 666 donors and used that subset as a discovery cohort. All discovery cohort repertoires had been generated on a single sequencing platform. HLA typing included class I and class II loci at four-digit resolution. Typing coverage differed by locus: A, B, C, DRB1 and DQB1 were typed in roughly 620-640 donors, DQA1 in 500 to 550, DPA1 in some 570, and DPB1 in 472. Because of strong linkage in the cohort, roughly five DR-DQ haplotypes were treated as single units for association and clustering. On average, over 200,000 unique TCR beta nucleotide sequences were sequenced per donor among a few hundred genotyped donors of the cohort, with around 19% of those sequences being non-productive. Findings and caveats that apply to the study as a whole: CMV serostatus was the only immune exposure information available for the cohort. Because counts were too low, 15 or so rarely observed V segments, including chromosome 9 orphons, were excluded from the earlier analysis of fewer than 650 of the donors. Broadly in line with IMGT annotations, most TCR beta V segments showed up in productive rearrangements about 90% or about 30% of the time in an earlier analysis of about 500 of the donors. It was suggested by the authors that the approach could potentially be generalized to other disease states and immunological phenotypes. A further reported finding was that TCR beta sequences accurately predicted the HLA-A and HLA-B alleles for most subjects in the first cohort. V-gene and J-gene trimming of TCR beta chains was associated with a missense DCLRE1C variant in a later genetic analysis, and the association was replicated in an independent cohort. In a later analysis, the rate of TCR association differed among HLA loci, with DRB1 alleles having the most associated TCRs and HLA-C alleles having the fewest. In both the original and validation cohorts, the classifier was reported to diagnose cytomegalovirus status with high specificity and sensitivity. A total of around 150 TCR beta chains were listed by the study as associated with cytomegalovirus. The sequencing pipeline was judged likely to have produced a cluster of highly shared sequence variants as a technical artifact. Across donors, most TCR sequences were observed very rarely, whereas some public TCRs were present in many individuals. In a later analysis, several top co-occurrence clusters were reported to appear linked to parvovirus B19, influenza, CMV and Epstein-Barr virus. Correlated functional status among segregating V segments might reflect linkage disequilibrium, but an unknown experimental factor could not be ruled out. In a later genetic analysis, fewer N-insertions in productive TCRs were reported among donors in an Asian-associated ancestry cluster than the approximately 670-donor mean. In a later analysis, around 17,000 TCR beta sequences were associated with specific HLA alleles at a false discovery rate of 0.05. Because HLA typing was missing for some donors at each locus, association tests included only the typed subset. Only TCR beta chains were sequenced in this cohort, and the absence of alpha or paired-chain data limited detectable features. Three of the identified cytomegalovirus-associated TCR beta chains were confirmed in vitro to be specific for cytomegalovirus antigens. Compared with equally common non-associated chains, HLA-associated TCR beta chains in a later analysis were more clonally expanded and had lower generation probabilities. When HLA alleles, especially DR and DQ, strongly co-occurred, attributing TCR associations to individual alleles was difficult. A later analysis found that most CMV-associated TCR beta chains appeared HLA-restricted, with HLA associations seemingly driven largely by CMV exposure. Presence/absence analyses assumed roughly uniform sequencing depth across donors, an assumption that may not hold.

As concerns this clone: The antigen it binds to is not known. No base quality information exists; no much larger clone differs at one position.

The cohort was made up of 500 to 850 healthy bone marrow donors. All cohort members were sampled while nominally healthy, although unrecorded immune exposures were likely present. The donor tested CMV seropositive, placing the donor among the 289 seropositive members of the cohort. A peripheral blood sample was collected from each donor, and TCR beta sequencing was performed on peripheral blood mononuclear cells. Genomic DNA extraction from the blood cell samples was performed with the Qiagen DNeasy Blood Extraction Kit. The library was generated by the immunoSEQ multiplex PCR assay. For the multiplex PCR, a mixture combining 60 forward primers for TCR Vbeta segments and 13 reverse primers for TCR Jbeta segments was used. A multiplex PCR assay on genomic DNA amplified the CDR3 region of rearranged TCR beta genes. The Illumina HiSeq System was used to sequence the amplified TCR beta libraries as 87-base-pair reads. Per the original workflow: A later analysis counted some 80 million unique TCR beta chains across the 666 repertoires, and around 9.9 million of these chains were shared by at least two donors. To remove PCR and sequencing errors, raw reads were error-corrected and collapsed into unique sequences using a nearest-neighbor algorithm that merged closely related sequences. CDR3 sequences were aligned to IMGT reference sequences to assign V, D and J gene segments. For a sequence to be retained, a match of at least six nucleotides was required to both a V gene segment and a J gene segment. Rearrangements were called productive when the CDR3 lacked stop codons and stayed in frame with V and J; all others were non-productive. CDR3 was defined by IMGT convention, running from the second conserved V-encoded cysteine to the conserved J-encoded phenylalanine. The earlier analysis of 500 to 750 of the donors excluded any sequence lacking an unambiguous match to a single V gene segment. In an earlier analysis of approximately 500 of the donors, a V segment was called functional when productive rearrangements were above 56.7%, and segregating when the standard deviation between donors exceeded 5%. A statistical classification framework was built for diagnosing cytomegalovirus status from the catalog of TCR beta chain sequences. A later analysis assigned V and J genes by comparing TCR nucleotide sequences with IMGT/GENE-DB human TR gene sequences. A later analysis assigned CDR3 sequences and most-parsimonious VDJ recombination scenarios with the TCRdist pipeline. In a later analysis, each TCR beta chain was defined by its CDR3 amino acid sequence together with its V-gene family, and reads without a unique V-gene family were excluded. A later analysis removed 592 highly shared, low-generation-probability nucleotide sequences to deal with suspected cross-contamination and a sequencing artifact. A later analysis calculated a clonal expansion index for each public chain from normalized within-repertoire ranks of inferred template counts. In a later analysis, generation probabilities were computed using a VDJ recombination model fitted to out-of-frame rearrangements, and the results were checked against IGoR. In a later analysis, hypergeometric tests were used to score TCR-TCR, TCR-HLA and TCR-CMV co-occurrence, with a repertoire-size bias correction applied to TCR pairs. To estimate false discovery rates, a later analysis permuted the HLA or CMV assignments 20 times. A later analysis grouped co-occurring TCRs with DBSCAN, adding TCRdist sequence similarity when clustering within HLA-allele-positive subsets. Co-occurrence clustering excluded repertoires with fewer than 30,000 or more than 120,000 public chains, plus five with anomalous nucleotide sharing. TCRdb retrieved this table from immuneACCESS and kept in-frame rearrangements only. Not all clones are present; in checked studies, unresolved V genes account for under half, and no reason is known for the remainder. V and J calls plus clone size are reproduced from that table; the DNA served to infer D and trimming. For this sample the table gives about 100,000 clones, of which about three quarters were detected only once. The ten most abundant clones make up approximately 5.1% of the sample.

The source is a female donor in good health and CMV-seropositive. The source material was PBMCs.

CDR3 loop: CASTSSGRGHEQYF. The nucleotide sequence reads TGTGCCAGCACCTCTTCGGGCAGGGGTCACGAGCAGTACTTC. This chain is built from TRBV2 and TRBJ2-7; the best D guess is TRBD1, with 6 bases matching. From the cysteine through the phenylalanine, the CDR3 covers 14 amino acids. The read is trimmed to its CDR3 DNA, 42 bases read in frame from base 1. According to the germline V gene, CDR1 reads SNHLY and CDR2 reads FYNNEI. The trim is 7 bases for V and 5 bases for J, with a gap of 18 bases between the germline ends.